Listed here are 14 T cell receptor beta chains from one sample, sequenced in a study of Ad26.COV2.S vaccination and SARS-CoV-2 variants (dated by TCRdb to about 2021). The treatment or condition tag for this specimen amounts to: about 20 received Ad26.COV2.S at low or high dose, single or two shots; roughly 5 received placebo; per-sample allocation not given. Repertoires of vaccine and placebo recipients were sequenced from samples collected on day 63 after the first injection. Library preparation was by the immunoSEQ multiplex PCR assay. In its TCRdb copy, this immuneACCESS table keeps in-frame sequences only and misses some clones. Where compared with another copy, unresolved V genes explain less than half of these, and the others have no known cause. The sample table contains roughly 350,000 clones; only one count was recorded for less than 90% of them. The biggest ten clones account for around 6.4% of the sample.

Source: peripheral blood, taken in a trial of Ad26.COV2.S vaccine versus placebo. The origin of the receptors is a person between 18 and 65 years old who received the Ad26.COV2.S COVID-19 vaccine or a placebo.

The chain carries TRBV19 and TRBJ2-7; the match to TRBD2 covers 8 bases. Unmatched junction bases numbered 6, after V lost 1 base and J lost 1 base. The CDR3 covers 16 residues. The germline V gene encodes CDR1 LNHDA and CDR2 SQIVND (reference sequence). This chain's CDR3 is CASSIGLAGASYEQYF. The CDR3 nucleotides read TGTGCCAGTAGTATAGGGCTAGCGGGCGCGTCCTACGAGCAGTACTTC.

The CDR3 protein is CASSESLPHFVAEAFF. In nucleotides, the CDR3 is TGTGCCAGCAGTGAGAGTCTACCGCATTTCGTCGCTGAAGCTTTCTTT. This sequence joins TRBV6-1 and TRBJ1-1; D remains ambiguous. This CDR3 is 16 amino acids long. The germline gives CDR1 MNHNS, CDR2 SASEGT. The ends were cut back, 3 bases at V and 6 bases at J, with 20 bases in the middle.

The rearrangement links TRBV7-3 to TRBJ2-5; TRBD1 agrees at 8 bases. This CDR3 comprises 16 residues. The germline V gene encodes CDR1 SGHTA and CDR2 FQGTGA. The V gene end was trimmed by 5 bases and the J gene end by 3 bases; junction bases not matched to a gene: 11. The CDR3 sequence is CASSPTGGGPKETQYF. The CDR3 region has the DNA TGTGCCAGCAGCCCCACAGGGGGTGGTCCGAAAGAGACCCAGTACTTC.

This clone was found once. V gene TRBV7-9 combines with J gene TRBJ1-1, with 8 bases lining up with TRBD1. CDR1 is SEHNR, CDR2 FQNEAQ, per germline (reference sequence). Unmatched junction bases numbered 14, after V lost 1 base and J lost 4 bases. The CDR3 totals 18 residues. As DNA, the CDR3 is TGTGCCAGCAGCTTAGGCCAACGAAGGACAGGGAGGGGCACTGAAGCTTTCTTT. This sequence encodes CASSLGQRRTGRGTEAFF.

The chain joins TRBV7-2 to TRBJ2-2; either TRBD1 or TRBD2 may supply D (5 bases each). The CDR3 has 15 amino acids. Between the trimmed V and J ends, which lost 6 bases and 2 bases, there was a span of 13 bases. Germline V gives CDR1 SGHTA, CDR2 FQGNSA. This chain's CDR3 is CASRSGAANTGELFF. The CDR3 DNA is TGTGCCAGCAGGTCCGGGGCTGCAAACACCGGGGAGCTGTTTTTT.

The chain couples TRBV3-1 (or the pseudogene TRBV3-2) to TRBJ1-1; weak D call: TRBD1 (5 bases). Looked up from germline, CDR1 is LGHDT and CDR2 is YNNKEL (reference sequence). This CDR3 comprises 15 residues. Trimming stripped 1 base from V and 0 bases from J, with 9 bases between. CDR3 in amino acids: CASSQGQGLNTEAFF. DNA for the CDR3: TGTGCCAGCAGCCAAGGGCAGGGACTGAACACTGAAGCTTTCTTT.

The V and J genes are TRBV3-1 (or the pseudogene TRBV3-2) and TRBJ1-1, with D uncertain. Germline V CDR1 and CDR2: LGHDT, YNNKEL (reference sequence). The CDR3 length is 14 residues. Trimming removed 0 bases from V and 14 bases from J, with 19 bases in between. The CDR3 region is CASSQEGNGRVSFF. CDR3 nucleotides: TGTGCCAGCAGCCAAGAAGGGAACGGCCGGGTTTCGTTCTTT.

The rearrangement uses TRBV27 and TRBJ2-1, with 10 nucleotides matching TRBD2. The V segment lost 6 bases and the J segment 13 bases; nucleotides outside the gene matches: 6. The CDR3 extends over 12 amino acids. Germline CDR1 and CDR2: MNHEY and SMNVEV (reference sequence). CDR3 sequence reads: CASSAGLAAQFF. CDR3 sequence (DNA): TGTGCCAGCAGCGCCGGACTAGCGGCTCAGTTCTTC.

The rearrangement links TRBV7-9 to TRBJ2-1; the D gene is possibly TRBD1 (6 bases). Trimming cost V 5 bases and J 4 bases, with 24 bases left between them. There are 18 residues in the CDR3. Germline V gene lookup returns CDR1 SEHNR and CDR2 FQNEAQ (reference sequence). CDR3 region: CASSGGLRSILQYNEQFF. The CDR3 bases are TGTGCCAGCAGCGGGGGCCTTCGCTCCATCCTCCAGTACAATGAGCAGTTCTTC.

The chain is built from TRBV6-2 or TRBV6-3 and TRBJ2-7; the match to TRBD1 covers 7 bases. CDR3 size: 15 residues. J was trimmed by 0 bases and V by 6 bases; bases with no gene match: 8. The germline gives CDR1 MNHEY, CDR2 SVGEGT. The CDR3: CASSPSRQGSYEQYF. Here the CDR3 DNA reads TGTGCCAGCAGCCCCTCTCGACAGGGCTCCTACGAGCAGTACTTC.

The rearrangement joins TRBV2 to TRBJ1-1; TRBD1 matches at 7 bases. The V gene's germline CDR1 is SNHLY and CDR2 FYNNEI. The V gene end was trimmed by 2 bases and the J gene end by 0 bases; junction bases not matched to a gene: 12. The CDR3 has 18 residues. The CDR3 is CASSERGGQGDMNTEAFF. The CDR3 coding sequence is TGTGCCAGCAGTGAAAGAGGGGGCCAGGGGGACATGAACACTGAAGCTTTCTTT.

This chain joins TRBV6-5 and TRBJ1-1; D remains unclear. Deletions cut 3 bases from V and 5 bases from J, with 7 bases between. CDR3 size: 12 residues. Germline V gene lookup returns CDR1 MNHEY and CDR2 SVGAGI. CDR3 residues: CASSYPETEAFF. CDR3 nucleotides: TGTGCCAGCAGTTATCCGGAAACTGAAGCTTTCTTT.

This clone is a singleton in its sample. This rearrangement joins TRBV28 to TRBJ2-7; 8 positions match TRBD1. This CDR3 region has 13 residues. Germline V lookup: CDR1 MDHEN, CDR2 SYDVKM. V dropped 3 bases and J dropped 7; count of bases not matched to a gene: 5. DNA for the CDR3: TGTGCCAGCAGTTTTCCCACAGGGGGTGAGCAGTACTTC. Translated, it gives CASSFPTGGEQYF.

This clone was recorded many times. V gene TRBV5-1 combines with J gene TRBJ1-3; possibly TRBD1 for D (5 bases). Germline lookup yields CDR1 SGHRS and CDR2 YFSETQ. This CDR3 contains 16 residues. V shed 0 bases and J shed 0 bases, with 10 bases lying between them. The CDR3 region is CASSLEVQGSGNTIYF. The CDR3 bases are TGCGCCAGCAGCTTGGAGGTCCAGGGCTCTGGAAACACCATATATTTT.